Following are 10 T cell receptor beta chains from one sample sequenced in a study of CD8 T cells in ankylosing spondylitis. TCRdb re-called the 5' RACE reads through MiXCR, storing one row per CDR3 protein. The repertoire consists of under 300,000 distinct CDR3 sequences, with 10% to 13% occurring once and the leading ten covering 2.6%. The sample comprised blood, either unsorted or a sorted T cell fraction (not recorded which). Receptor source: a male donor with ankylosing spondylitis or in good health (not recorded which).

This clonotype was seen at least ten times. This chain links TRBV21-1 with TRBJ1-2; the table names TRBD1, a call not compared with the DNA. TRBV21-1 is designated a pseudogene. The CDR3 sequence is 15 residues long. The CDR3 nucleotides read TGTGCCAGCAGCAAAGTGGGCAGGGGGCGGAATGGCTACACCTTC. Amino acids: CASSKVGRGRNGYTF.

This chain connects TRBV6-5 to TRBJ2-7, with D maybe TRBD2 (5 bases). Germline V CDR1 and CDR2: MNHEY, SVGAGI. The V end lost 0 bases, the J end lost 2 bases, and 8 bases lay between the germline ends. The CDR3 is 14 amino acids. Here the CDR3 reads CASSYSDGTYEQYF. CDR3 DNA sequence: TGTGCCAGCAGTTACTCGGACGGGACCTACGAGCAGTACTTC.

This clonotype was detected ten times or more. This chain uses TRBV20-1 with TRBJ2-1; possible D gene TRBD2, 5 bases. The length of the CDR3 is 12 residues. Germline V CDR1 and CDR2: DFQATT, SNEGSKA (reference sequence). Deletions cut 6 bases from V and 6 bases from J, with 12 bases between. CDR3 nucleotide sequence: TGCAGTGCGACCACTAGGACCAATGAGCAGTTCTTC. Translated: CSATTRTNEQFF.

There are many counts of this clonotype. The chain recombines TRBV20-1 with TRBJ1-5; no firm D call. The CDR3 runs to 12 residues. Trimming pared 6 bases from V and 6 bases from J, leaving 12 bases between. CDR1 and CDR2 from the germline V gene are DFQATT and SNEGSKA (reference sequence). CDR3 loop: CSAAGWGQPQHF. DNA for the CDR3: TGCAGTGCCGCCGGGTGGGGTCAGCCCCAGCATTTT.

The rearrangement uses TRBV3-1 and TRBJ2-5, with 8 bases matching TRBD1. CDR1 is LGHDT, CDR2 YNNKEL, per germline (reference sequence). This CDR3 comprises 17 residues. Trimming cost V 7 bases and J 4 bases; bases outside gene matches: 17. The chain's CDR3 is CASTKHLSRGLGETQYF. The CDR3, as DNA: TGTGCCAGCACCAAGCACCTCTCCAGGGGGCTAGGAGAGACCCAGTACTTC.

The chain joins TRBV20-1 to TRBJ1-5; D remains ambiguous. From germline, CDR1 is DFQATT and CDR2 SNEGSKA (reference sequence). V dropped 3 bases and J dropped 0 bases, with 12 bases sitting between them. This CDR3 has 15 residues. The DNA for the CDR3 is TGCAGTGCTAGCCCGGGCATACCTAGCAATCAGCCCCAGCATTTT. This encodes CSASPGIPSNQPQHF.

In regard to this clonotype: Compared with germline, one end of the junction differs, possibly owing to a read error. The chain uses TRBV7-9 and TRBJ1-4, with D hard to call. The CDR3 has 15 residues. CDR1 is SEHNR, CDR2 FQNEAQ, per germline (reference sequence). The CDR3 sequence: CAGQRGRTLNEKQFF. CDR3 bases: TGTGCCGGGCAAAGAGGACGGACCCTTAATGAAAAACAGTTTTTT. Combining the CDR3 with reference TRBV7-9 and TRBJ1-4 gives the whole variable domain DTGVSQNPRHKITKRGQNVTFRCDPISEHNRLYWYRQTLGQGPEFLTYFQNEAQLEKSRLLSDRFSAERPKGSFSTLEIQRTEQGDSAMYLCAGQRGRTLNEKQFFGSGTQLSVL.

This clonotype was found many times. The gene calls are TRBV4-2 and TRBJ2-7; 7 bases are shared with TRBD1. The CDR3 spans 15 residues. Germline V gives CDR1 LGHNA, CDR2 YNFKEQ. V lost 0 bases, J lost 3 bases, and 5 bases stayed unmatched. The CDR3 DNA reads as TGTGCCAGCAGCCAAGAACTTTACAGGGGCTACGAGCAGTACTTC. The encoded protein is CASSQELYRGYEQYF.

Many counts were recorded for this clonotype. The rearrangement links TRBV30 to TRBJ1-3; TRBD1 matches at 10 bases. The germline V gene encodes CDR1 GTSNPN and CDR2 SVGIG (reference sequence). J was trimmed by 0 bases and V by 6 bases; bases with no gene match: 5. CDR3 length: 15 amino acids. CDR3 protein: CACLTGGFSGNTIYF. The CDR3 nucleotides are TGTGCCTGCTTGACAGGGGGCTTCTCTGGAAACACCATATATTTT.

This clonotype was observed at least ten times. The chain's CDR3 is CNARTAGVTDTQYF. CDR3 in DNA: TGCAATGCCCGAACGGCAGGGGTCACAGATACGCAGTATTTT. The J gene is TRBJ2-3, the V gene TRBV20-1; maybe TRBD1 (6 bases). The CDR3 spans 14 residues. Germline V gene sequence: CDR1 DFQATT, CDR2 SNEGSKA (reference sequence).